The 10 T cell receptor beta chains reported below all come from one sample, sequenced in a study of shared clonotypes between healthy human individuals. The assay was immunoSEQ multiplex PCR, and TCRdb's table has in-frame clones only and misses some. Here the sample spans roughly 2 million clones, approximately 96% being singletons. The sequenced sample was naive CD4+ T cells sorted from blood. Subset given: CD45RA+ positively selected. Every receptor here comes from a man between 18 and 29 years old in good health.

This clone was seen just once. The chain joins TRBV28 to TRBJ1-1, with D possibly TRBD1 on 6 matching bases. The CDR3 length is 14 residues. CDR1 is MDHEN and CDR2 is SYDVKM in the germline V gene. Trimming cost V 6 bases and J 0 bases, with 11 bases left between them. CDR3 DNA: TGTGCCAGCAGGTCCGGGACATTGAACACTGAAGCTTTCTTT. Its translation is CASRSGTLNTEAFF.

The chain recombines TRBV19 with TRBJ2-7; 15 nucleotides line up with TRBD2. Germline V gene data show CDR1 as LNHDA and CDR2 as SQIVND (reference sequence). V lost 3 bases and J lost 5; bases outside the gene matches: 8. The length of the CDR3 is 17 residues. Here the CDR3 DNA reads TGTGCCAGTAGTATCGTAGGGACTAGCGGGAGGCGAAACGAGCAGTACTTC. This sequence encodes CASSIVGTSGRRNEQYF. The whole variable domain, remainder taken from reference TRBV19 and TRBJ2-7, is DGGITQSPKYLFRKEGQNVTLSCEQNLNHDAMYWYRQDPGQGLRLIYYSQIVNDFQKGDIAEGYSVSREKKESFPLTVTSAQKNPTAFYLCASSIVGTSGRRNEQYFGPGTRLTVT.

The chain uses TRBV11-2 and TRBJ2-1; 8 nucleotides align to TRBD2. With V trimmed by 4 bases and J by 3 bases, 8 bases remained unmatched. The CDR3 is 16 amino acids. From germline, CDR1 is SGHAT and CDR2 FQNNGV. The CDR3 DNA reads TGTGCCAGCAGCTCAGTCGGGAGGGGCCTCTACAATGAGCAGTTCTTC. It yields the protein CASSSVGRGLYNEQFF.

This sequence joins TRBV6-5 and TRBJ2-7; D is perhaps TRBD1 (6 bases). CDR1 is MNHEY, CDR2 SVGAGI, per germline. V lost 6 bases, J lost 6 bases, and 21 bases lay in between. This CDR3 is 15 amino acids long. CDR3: CASSQFYYLGAEQYF. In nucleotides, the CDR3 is TGTGCCAGCAGCCAGTTCTATTATCTGGGGGCCGAGCAGTACTTC.

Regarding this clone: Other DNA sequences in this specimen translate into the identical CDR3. CDR3 bases: TGTGCCAGCAGCTTAACGGGACAGGGAACAGATACGCAGTATTTT. It specifies CASSLTGQGTDTQYF. V gene TRBV7-2 combines with J gene TRBJ2-3, with 9 bases that match TRBD1. CDR3 length: 15 amino acids. Unmatched junction bases numbered 3, after V lost 2 bases and J lost 3 bases. Germline V lookup: CDR1 SGHTA, CDR2 FQGNSA.

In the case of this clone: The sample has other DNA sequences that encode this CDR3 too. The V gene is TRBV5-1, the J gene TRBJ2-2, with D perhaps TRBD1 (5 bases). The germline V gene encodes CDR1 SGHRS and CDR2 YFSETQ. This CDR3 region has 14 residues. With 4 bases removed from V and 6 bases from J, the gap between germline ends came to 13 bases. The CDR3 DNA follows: TGCGCCAGCAGCCTAGGTACAGGCCCCGGGGAGCTGTTTTTT. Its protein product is CASSLGTGPGELFF.

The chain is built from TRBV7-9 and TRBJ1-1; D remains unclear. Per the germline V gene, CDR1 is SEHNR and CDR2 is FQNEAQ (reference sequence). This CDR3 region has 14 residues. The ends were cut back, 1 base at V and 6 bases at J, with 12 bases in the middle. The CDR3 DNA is TGTGCCAGCAGCTTAGGAAAAAACGCAGCTGAAGCTTTCTTT. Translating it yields CASSLGKNAAEAFF.

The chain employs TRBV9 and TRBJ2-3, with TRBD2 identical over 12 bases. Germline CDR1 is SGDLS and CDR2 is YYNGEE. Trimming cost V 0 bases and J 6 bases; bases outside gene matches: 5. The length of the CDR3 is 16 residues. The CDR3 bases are TGTGCCAGCAGCGTAGTACTAGCGGGGGGCATTGATACGCAGTATTTT. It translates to CASSVVLAGGIDTQYF.

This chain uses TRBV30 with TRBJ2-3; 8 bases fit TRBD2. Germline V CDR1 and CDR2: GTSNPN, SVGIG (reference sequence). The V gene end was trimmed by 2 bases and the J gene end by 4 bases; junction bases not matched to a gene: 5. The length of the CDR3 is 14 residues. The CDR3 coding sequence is TGTGCCTGGAGTTTGGGACTAGAGGCAGATACGCAGTATTTT. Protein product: CAWSLGLEADTQYF. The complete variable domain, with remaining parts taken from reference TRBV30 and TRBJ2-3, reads SQTIHQWPATLVQPVGSPLSLECTVEGTSNPNLYWYRQAAGRGLQLLFYSVGIGQISSEVPQNLSASRPQDRQFILSSKKLLLSDSGFYLCAWSLGLEADTQYFGPGTRLTVL.

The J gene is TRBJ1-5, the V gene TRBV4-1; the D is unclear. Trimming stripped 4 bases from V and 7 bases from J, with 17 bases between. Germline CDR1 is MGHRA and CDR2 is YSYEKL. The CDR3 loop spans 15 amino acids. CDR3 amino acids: CASSRPGRVRQPQHF. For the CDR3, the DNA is TGCGCCAGCAGCCGACCTGGGAGGGTTCGACAGCCCCAGCATTTT.